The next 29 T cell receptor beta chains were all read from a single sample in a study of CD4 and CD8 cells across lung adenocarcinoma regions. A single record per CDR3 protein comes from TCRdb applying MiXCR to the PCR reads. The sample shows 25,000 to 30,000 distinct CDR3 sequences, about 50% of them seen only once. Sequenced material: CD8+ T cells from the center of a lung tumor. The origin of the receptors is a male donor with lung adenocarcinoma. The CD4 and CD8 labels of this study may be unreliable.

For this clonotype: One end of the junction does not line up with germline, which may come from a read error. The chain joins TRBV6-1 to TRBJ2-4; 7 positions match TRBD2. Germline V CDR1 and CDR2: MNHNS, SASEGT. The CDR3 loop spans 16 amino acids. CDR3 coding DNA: TGTCTGAGCAGTGAAGCGGGGCTGTCCACCAAAGACACGCAGTACTTT. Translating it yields CLSSEAGLSTKDTQYF.

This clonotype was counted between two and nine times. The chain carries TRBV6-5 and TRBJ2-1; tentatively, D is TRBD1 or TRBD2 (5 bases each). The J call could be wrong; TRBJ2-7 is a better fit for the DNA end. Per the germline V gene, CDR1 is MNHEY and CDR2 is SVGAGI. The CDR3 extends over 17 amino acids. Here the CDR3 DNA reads TGTGCCAGCAGTTACAGCCCCCCCGGGGCCTACCACTACGAGCAGTACTTC. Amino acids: CASSYSPPGAYHYEQYF.

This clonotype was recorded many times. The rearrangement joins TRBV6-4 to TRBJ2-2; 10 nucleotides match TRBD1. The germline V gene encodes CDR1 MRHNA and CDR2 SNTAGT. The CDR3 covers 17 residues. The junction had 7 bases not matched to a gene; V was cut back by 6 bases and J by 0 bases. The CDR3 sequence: CASSRSGTGANTGELFF. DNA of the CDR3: TGTGCCAGCAGCCGCTCCGGGACAGGGGCGAACACCGGGGAGCTGTTTTTT.

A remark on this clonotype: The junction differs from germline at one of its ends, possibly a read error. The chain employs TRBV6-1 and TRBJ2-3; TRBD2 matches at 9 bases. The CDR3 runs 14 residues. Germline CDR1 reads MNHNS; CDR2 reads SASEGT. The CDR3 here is CAGSEAGGKDTQYF. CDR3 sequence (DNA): TGTGCCGGCAGTGAAGCGGGAGGCAAAGATACGCAGTACTTT.

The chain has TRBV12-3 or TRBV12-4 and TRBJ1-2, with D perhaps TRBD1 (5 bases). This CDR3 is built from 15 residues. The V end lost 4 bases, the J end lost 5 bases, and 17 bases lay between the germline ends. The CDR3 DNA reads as TGTGCCAGCAGTTCTCTCGGGGGATCGGTGTATGGCTACACCTTC. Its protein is CASSSLGGSVYGYTF.

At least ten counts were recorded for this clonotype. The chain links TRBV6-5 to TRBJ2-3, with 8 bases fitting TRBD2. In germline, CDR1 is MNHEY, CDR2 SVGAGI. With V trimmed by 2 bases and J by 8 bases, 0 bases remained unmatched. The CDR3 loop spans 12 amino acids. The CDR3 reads CASSYAGGTQYF. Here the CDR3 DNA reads TGTGCCAGCAGTTACGCGGGGGGTACGCAGTATTTT.

CDR3 amino acids: CASRALAGKDTQYF. Written as DNA, the CDR3 is TGTGCCAGCAGGGCCCTAGCGGGCAAAGACACTCAGTACTTC. The chain uses TRBV27 and TRBJ2-4, with 8 bases aligning to TRBD2. The CDR3 spans 14 residues. V gave up 6 bases and J gave up 12 bases; unmatched junction bases: 13. The germline CDR1 and CDR2 sequences are MNHEY and SMNVEV (reference sequence).

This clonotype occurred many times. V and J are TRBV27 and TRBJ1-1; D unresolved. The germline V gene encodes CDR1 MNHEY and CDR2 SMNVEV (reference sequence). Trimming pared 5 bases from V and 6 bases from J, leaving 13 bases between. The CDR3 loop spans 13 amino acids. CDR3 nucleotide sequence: TGTGCCAGCAGTCACACAGCAGCCTCTGAAGCTTTCTTT. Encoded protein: CASSHTAASEAFF.

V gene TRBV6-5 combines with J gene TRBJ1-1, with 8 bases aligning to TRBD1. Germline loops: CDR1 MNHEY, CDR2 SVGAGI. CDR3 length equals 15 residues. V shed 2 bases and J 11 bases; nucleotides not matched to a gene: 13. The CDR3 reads CASSYSSTGGRMAFF. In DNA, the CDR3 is TGTGCCAGCAGTTACAGTTCCACAGGGGGGAGGATGGCTTTCTTT.

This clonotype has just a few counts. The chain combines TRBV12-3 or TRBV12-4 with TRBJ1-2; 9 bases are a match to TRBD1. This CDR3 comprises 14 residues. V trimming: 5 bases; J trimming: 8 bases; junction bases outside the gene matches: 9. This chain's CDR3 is CASSRTGELRGYTF. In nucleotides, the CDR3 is TGTGCCAGCAGTCGGACAGGGGAACTTCGGGGCTACACCTTC.

The CDR3 protein is CASSRRGGRAQNTQYF. CDR3 sequence (DNA): TGTGCCAGCAGCCGGCGGGGGGGCCGAGCCCAAAACACCCAGTACTTC. The V and J genes are TRBV27 and TRBJ2-4; TRBD2 agrees at 9 bases. With V trimmed by 6 bases and J by 13 bases, 19 bases remained unmatched. CDR1 is MNHEY, CDR2 SMNVEV, per germline (reference sequence). This CDR3 is 16 amino acids long.

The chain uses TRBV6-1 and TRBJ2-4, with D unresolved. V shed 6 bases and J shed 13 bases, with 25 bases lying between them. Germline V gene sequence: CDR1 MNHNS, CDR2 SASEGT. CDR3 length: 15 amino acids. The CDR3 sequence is CASSPPNRARNTQYF. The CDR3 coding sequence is TGTGCCAGCAGCCCGCCTAATAGAGCGAGAAATACGCAGTACTTC.

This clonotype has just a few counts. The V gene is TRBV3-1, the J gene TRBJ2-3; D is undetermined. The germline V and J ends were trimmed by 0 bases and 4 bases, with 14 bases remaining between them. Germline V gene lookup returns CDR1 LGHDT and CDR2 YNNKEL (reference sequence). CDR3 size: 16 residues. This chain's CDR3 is CASSQDPGLTADTQYF. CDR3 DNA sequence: TGTGCCAGCAGCCAAGACCCCGGCCTCACCGCAGATACGCAGTATTTT.

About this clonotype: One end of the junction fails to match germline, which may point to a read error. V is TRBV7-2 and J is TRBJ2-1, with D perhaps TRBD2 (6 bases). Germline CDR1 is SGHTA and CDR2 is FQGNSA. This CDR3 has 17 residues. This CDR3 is CASSLAPALAASSEEYF. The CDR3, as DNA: TGTGCCAGCAGCTTAGCCCCCGCATTAGCGGCCAGTAGTGAGGAGTACTTC. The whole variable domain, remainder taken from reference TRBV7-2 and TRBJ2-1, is GAGVSQSPSNKVTEKGKDVELRCDPISGHTALYWYRQSLGQGLEFLIYFQGNSAPDKSGLPSDRFSAERTGGSVSTLTIQRTQQEDSAVYLCASSLAPALAASSEEYFGPGTRLTVL.

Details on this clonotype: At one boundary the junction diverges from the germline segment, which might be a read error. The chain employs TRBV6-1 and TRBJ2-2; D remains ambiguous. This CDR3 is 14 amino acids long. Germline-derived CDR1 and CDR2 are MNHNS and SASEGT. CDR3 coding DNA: TGTGTCAGCAGCAAGGCCCTGGGCACCGATGCGCTGTATTTT. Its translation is CVSSKALGTDALYF.

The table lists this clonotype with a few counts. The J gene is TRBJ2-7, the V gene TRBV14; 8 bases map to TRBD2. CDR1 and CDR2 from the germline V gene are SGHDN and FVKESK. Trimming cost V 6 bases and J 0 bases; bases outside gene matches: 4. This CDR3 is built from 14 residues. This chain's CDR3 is CASRLAGSSYEQYF. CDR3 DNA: TGTGCCAGCAGGCTAGCGGGTTCCTCCTACGAGCAGTACTTC.

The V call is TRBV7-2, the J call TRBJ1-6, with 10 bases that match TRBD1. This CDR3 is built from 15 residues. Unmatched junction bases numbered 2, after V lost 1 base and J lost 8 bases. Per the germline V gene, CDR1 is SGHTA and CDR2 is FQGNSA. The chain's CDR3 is CASSLGTGGYSPLHF. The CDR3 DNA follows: TGTGCCAGCAGCTTAGGGACAGGGGGATATTCACCCCTCCACTTT.

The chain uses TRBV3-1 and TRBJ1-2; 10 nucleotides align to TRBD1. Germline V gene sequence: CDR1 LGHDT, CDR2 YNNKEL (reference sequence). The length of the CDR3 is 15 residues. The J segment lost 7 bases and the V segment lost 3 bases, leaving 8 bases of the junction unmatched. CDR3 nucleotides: TGTGCCAGCAGCCACCCGGGACAGGGGATTCCTGGCTACACCTTC. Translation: CASSHPGQGIPGYTF.

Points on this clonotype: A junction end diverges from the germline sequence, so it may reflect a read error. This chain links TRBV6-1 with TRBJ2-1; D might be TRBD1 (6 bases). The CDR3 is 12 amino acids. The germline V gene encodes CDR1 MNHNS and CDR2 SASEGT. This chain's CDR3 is CASSGTAETQYF. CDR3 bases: TGTGCCAGCAGTGGGACAGCAGAGACGCAGTATTTC.

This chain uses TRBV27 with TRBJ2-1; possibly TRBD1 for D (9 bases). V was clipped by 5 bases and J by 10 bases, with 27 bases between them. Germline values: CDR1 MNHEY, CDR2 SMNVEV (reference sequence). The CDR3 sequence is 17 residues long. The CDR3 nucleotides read TGTGCCAGCAGTGCCGGGACAGGGAAGGAGCGGGAGTACGAGCAGTTCTTC. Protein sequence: CASSAGTGKEREYEQFF.

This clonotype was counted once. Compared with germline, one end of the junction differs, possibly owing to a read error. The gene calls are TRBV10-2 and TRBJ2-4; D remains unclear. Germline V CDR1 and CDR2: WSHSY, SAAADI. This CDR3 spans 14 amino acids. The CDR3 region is CAGIMFRDQKTQYF. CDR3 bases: TGTGCCGGCATCATGTTCCGTGACCAAAAGACTCAGTACTTC.

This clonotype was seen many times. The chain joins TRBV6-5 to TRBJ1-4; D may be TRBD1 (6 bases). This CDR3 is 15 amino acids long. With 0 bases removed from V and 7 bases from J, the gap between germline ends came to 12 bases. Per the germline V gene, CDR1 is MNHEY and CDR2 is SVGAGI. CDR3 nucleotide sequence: TGTGCCAGCAGTTACTCAGGGGGACGGAGTGAAAAACTGTTTTTT. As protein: CASSYSGGRSEKLFF.

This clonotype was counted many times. CDR3 bases: TGTGCCAGCGGACCCGTTTTCGGGGGACAGCCCCAGCATTTT. It specifies CASGPVFGGQPQHF. V gene TRBV6-1 combines with J gene TRBJ1-5; D is perhaps TRBD1 (5 bases). Trimming removed 8 bases from V and 7 bases from J, with 18 bases in between. Germline assignment: CDR1 MNHNS and CDR2 SASEGT. The length of the CDR3 is 14 residues.

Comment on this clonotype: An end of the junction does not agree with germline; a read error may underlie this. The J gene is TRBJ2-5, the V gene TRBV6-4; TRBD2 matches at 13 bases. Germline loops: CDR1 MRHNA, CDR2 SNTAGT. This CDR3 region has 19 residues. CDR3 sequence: CASIKDSETSGRDQGTQYF. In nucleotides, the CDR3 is TGTGCCAGCATTAAAGACTCCGAAACTAGCGGGAGGGACCAAGGGACCCAGTACTTC.

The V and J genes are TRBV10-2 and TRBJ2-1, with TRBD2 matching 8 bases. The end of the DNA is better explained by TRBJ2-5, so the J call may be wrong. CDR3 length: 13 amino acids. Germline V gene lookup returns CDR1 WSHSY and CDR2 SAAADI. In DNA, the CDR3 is TGCGCCACGGGCAGCGGGAGAGGAGAGACCCAGTACTTC. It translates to CATGSGRGETQYF.

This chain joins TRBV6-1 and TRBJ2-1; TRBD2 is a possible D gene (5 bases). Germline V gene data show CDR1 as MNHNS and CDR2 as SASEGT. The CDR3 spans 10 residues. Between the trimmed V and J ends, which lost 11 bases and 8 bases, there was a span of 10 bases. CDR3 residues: CAGGVDEQFF. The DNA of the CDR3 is TGTGCCGGAGGCGTCGATGAGCAGTTCTTC.

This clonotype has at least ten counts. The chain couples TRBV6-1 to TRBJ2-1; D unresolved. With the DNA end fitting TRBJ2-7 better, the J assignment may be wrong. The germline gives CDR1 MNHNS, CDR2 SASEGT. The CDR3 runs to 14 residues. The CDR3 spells CASSDNLPPYEQYF. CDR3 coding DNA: TGTGCCAGCAGTGATAATCTACCCCCCTACGAGCAGTACTTC.

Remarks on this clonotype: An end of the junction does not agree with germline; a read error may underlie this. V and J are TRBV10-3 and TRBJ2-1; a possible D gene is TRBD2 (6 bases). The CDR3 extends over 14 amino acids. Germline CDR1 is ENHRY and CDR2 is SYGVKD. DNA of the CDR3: TGTGCCATCAGTCCGGGGGAGTATACCGATGAGCTGTTCTTT. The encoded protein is CAISPGEYTDELFF.

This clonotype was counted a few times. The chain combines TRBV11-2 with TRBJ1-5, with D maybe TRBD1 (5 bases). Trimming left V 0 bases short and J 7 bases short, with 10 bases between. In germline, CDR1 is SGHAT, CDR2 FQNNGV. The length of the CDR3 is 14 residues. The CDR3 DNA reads TGTGCCAGCAGCTTAGAGGGGACGGGGCAGCCCCAGCATTTT. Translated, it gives CASSLEGTGQPQHF. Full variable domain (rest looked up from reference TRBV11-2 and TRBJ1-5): EAGVAQSPRYKIIEKRQSVAFWCNPISGHATLYWYQQILGQGPKLLIQFQNNGVVDDSQLPKDRFSAERLKGVDSTLKIQPAKLEDSAVYLCASSLEGTGQPQHFGDGTRLSIL.